Listed here are 16 T cell receptor beta chains from one sample, sequenced in a study of cytomegalovirus exposure and HLA in healthy donors. Here immunoSEQ multiplex PCR was the method, and the copy in TCRdb shows in-frame clones only, minus some. The repertoire consists of about 330,000 clones, with 75% to 90% occurring once and the leading ten covering roughly 1.1%. Sequencing used PBMCs. These receptors were collected from a woman aged 25 to 39 in good health and CMV-seropositive.

V and J are TRBV2 and TRBJ2-7; tentatively, D is TRBD1 (6 bases). Germline values: CDR1 SNHLY, CDR2 FYNNEI. The CDR3 loop spans 15 amino acids. V gave up 3 bases and J gave up 4 bases, with 16 bases separating them. This CDR3 reads CASSDVRGPRYEQYF. Here the CDR3 DNA reads TGTGCCAGCAGTGATGTCAGGGGCCCTCGGTACGAGCAGTACTTC.

The V and J genes are TRBV7-2 and TRBJ2-3; perhaps TRBD2 as D (6 bases). The V gene's germline CDR1 is SGHTA and CDR2 FQGNSA. The CDR3 extends over 14 amino acids. V shed 5 bases and J shed 3 bases, with 12 bases lying between them. The CDR3 DNA reads TGTGCCAGCAGCCCGGGACTGGCGACAGATACGCAGTATTTT. This gives the protein CASSPGLATDTQYF.

The V gene is TRBV7-8, the J gene TRBJ2-1, with D perhaps given as TRBD1 or TRBD2 (5 bases each). Germline assignment: CDR1 SGHVS and CDR2 FQNEAQ. The length of the CDR3 is 15 residues. Trimming pared 5 bases from V and 0 bases from J, leaving 11 bases between. The DNA of the CDR3 is TGTGCCAGCAGCCTCGAGAGGGGCTCCTACAATGAGCAGTTCTTC. Amino acid sequence: CASSLERGSYNEQFF.

V and J are TRBV7-8 and TRBJ1-3, with 8 nucleotides matching TRBD1. With 3 bases clipped from V and 4 bases from J, the junction kept 11 bases outside the gene matches. This CDR3 spans 17 amino acids. Germline V gene lookup returns CDR1 SGHVS and CDR2 FQNEAQ. The CDR3 is CASSLVDGGQGGNTIYF. Here the CDR3 DNA reads TGTGCCAGCAGCTTGGTTGATGGAGGACAGGGAGGAAACACCATATATTTT.

V and J are TRBV28 and TRBJ2-7; D is undetermined. V shed 5 bases and J shed 7 bases, with 12 bases lying between them. The CDR3 spans 12 residues. Germline CDR1 and CDR2: MDHEN and SYDVKM. Here the CDR3 reads CASSQLPIEQYF. The CDR3 DNA is TGTGCCAGCAGTCAACTCCCAATTGAGCAGTACTTC.

The chain couples TRBV7-9 to TRBJ1-5; TRBD1 might be the D (5 bases). V lost 4 bases to trimming and J lost 3 bases, with 13 bases between them. The CDR3 length is 15 residues. From germline, CDR1 is SEHNR and CDR2 FQNEAQ (reference sequence). The CDR3 sequence: CASSSVTGSNQPQHF. CDR3 bases: TGTGCCAGCAGCTCCGTCACAGGTTCCAATCAGCCCCAGCATTTT.

The gene calls are TRBV6-4 and TRBJ1-2, with D maybe TRBD1 (5 bases). Germline V lookup: CDR1 MRHNA, CDR2 SNTAGT. Trimming took 3 bases from V and 7 from J, leaving 12 bases between them. This CDR3 contains 13 residues. This CDR3 reads CASSEGDSGGYTF. CDR3 nucleotides: TGTGCCAGCAGTGAGGGGGATTCGGGTGGCTACACCTTC.

The gene calls are TRBV29-1 and TRBJ2-5; D tentatively reads TRBD1 or TRBD2 (5 bases each). The germline V and J ends were trimmed by 4 bases and 5 bases, with 14 bases remaining between them. Germline V gene data show CDR1 as SQVTM and CDR2 as ANQGSEA. The CDR3 length is 13 residues. The chain's CDR3 is CSVGGTDEETQYF. In nucleotides, the CDR3 is TGCAGCGTTGGAGGGACGGATGAGGAGACCCAGTACTTC.

The V call is TRBV7-2, the J call TRBJ1-6, with D maybe TRBD1 (5 bases). Germline V gene data show CDR1 as SGHTA and CDR2 as FQGNSA. The CDR3 consists of 16 residues. V dropped 1 base and J dropped 5 bases, with 12 bases sitting between them. CDR3 region: CASSLVPGSHNSPLHF. The CDR3 region has the DNA TGTGCCAGCAGCTTAGTCCCAGGGTCCCATAATTCACCCCTCCACTTT.

This chain connects TRBV30 to TRBJ1-3, with TRBD1 as a possible D gene (5 bases). From germline, CDR1 is GTSNPN and CDR2 SVGIG (reference sequence). The CDR3 runs 15 residues. Trimming removed 3 bases from V and 0 bases from J, with 12 bases in between. CDR3 region: CAWSLQALSGNTIYF. DNA of the CDR3: TGTGCCTGGAGCCTACAGGCGCTCTCTGGAAACACCATATATTTT.

The rearrangement links TRBV27 to TRBJ2-1, with D hard to call. The germline V gene encodes CDR1 MNHEY and CDR2 SMNVEV (reference sequence). The length of the CDR3 is 13 residues. V was shortened by 5 bases and J by 0 bases, with 5 bases between the two germline ends. The CDR3 loop is CASSQSSYNEQFF. For the CDR3, the DNA is TGTGCCAGCAGTCAGAGCTCCTACAATGAGCAGTTCTTC.

The J gene is TRBJ2-7, the V gene TRBV6-4, with D possibly matching TRBD1 (5 bases). The CDR3 spans 17 residues. V lost 2 bases, J lost 3 bases, and 20 bases lay in between. The germline V gene encodes CDR1 MRHNA and CDR2 SNTAGT. The CDR3 DNA reads TGTGCCAGCAGTGACGGCAGGGTAGACAAGGAAGGCTACGAGCAGTACTTC. Amino acids: CASSDGRVDKEGYEQYF.

The rearrangement uses TRBV19 and TRBJ1-1; D not certain. The germline CDR1 and CDR2 sequences are LNHDA and SQIVND (reference sequence). The V end was cut by 5 bases, the J end by 0 bases, with 13 bases between. The CDR3 is made up of 15 amino acids. CDR3 sequence: CASSPRKRLNTEAFF. The CDR3 DNA sequence: TGTGCCAGTAGTCCACGAAAACGGTTGAACACTGAAGCTTTCTTT. The variable domain in full, completed from reference TRBV19 and TRBJ1-1, reads DGGITQSPKYLFRKEGQNVTLSCEQNLNHDAMYWYRQDPGQGLRLIYYSQIVNDFQKGDIAEGYSVSREKKESFPLTVTSAQKNPTAFYLCASSPRKRLNTEAFFGQGTRLTVV.

The V call is TRBV27, the J call TRBJ1-4, with 8 bases that match TRBD1. The CDR3 has 14 residues. From germline, CDR1 is MNHEY and CDR2 SMNVEV (reference sequence). V trimming: 3 bases; J trimming: 6 bases; junction bases outside the gene matches: 3. The DNA of the CDR3 is TGTGCCAGCAGTTTTGGACAGGGATATGAAAAACTGTTTTTT. This encodes CASSFGQGYEKLFF.

The rearrangement joins TRBV11-2 to TRBJ1-4; D is possibly TRBD1 (5 bases). The germline V gene has CDR1 SGHAT and CDR2 FQNNGV. Trimming took off 0 bases at V and 8 bases at J, with 19 bases between the two ends. The CDR3 is made up of 17 amino acids. This CDR3 reads CASSLEGLGRGREKLFF. In DNA form, the CDR3 reads TGTGCCAGCAGCTTAGAAGGTTTGGGGAGGGGTCGGGAAAAACTGTTTTTT.

The V and J genes are TRBV7-9 and TRBJ2-5; 8 bases agree with TRBD1. Germline assignment: CDR1 SEHNR and CDR2 FQNEAQ (reference sequence). CDR3 size: 14 residues. V gave up 2 bases and J gave up 5 bases; unmatched junction bases: 4. The CDR3 spells CASSLSGGEETQYF. Here the CDR3 DNA reads TGTGCCAGCAGCTTATCAGGGGGCGAGGAGACCCAGTACTTC.